This TCR beta chain was obtained from a study of T cells in Graves' hyperthyroidism and ophthalmopathy. This clonotype was seen at least ten times. The antigen is unknown. The germline V gene encodes CDR1 KGHSH and CDR2 LQKENI. Trimming took 3 bases from V and 5 from J, leaving 16 bases between them. The CDR3 covers 16 residues. Regarding the study as a whole: Most thyroid-expanded clonotypes above 0.001 were also found in blood. Classification by a 13 V-J model distinguished ophthalmopathy from stable hyperthyroidism.

Investigators excluded patients with uncontrolled infection, other autoimmune disease, pregnancy or lactation. From RNA transcripts, TCR beta CDR3 regions were amplified. RT-PCR in the first round (using the HTBI primer set) targeted the TCR CDR3. TCRdb passed the multiplex PCR reads through MiXCR, listing each CDR3 protein once. The table has about 420,000 distinct CDR3 sequences, approximately 15% seen once; the top ten hold 4% to 6.5%. This TCR was recovered from a woman under 30 with Graves' hyperthyroidism. The specimen was blood. This chain connects TRBV18 to TRBJ1-4, with a weak D call TRBD1 (5 bases). In DNA form, the CDR3 reads TGTGCCAGCTCACCTCGGGCAGGGCTTGGGAATGAAAAACTGTTTTTT. Translating gives CASSPRAGLGNEKLFF.